A selection of T cell receptor beta chains follows, all from one sample in a study of T-cell memory formation after mild COVID-19. TCRdb ran MiXCR on the 5' RACE reads and lists one entry per CDR3 protein. The sample records approximately 40,000 distinct CDR3 sequences, about an eighth being singletons. The sample comprised PBMCs or a T cell subset sorted from them (not recorded which). The receptors come from a man aged 18-30 years who had mild COVID-19 (a few samples of this study predate the infection). Cell type and time point are not known. CDR3s leave out the opening cysteine and the closing phenylalanine or tryptophan.

CDR3 protein	V gene	J gene	CDR3 length
ASSPGEGQPQH	TRBV18	TRBJ1-5	11
ASSLGGQGYYGYT	TRBV7-2	TRBJ1-2	13
ASSFTLTGTGGTDTQY	TRBV7-2	TRBJ2-3	16
ASSLEAGNTDTQY	TRBV7-3	TRBJ2-3	13
ASSKVRDKNQPQH	TRBV21-1	TRBJ1-5	13
ASSSIGQGEFSPLH	TRBV18	TRBJ1-6	14
ASGGADEQF	TRBV10-3	TRBJ2-1	9
ASSQLGTGGNSPLH	TRBV3-1	TRBJ1-6	14
ASSFLANNEQF	TRBV28	TRBJ2-1	11
ASSPRLAGTDTQY	TRBV7-2	TRBJ2-3	13
AISESGIYQPQH	TRBV10-3	TRBJ1-5	12
ASSTILAGGPGNEQF	TRBV3-1	TRBJ2-1	15
ATGQGGFVGGETQY	TRBV15	TRBJ2-5	14